The 19 T cell receptor beta chains given below trace back to one sample, sequenced in a study of blood T cell repertoires in COVID-19. The data were produced by immunoSEQ multiplex PCR, yet TCRdb's version contains in-frame clones alone and is incomplete. The sample shows almost 250,000 clones, approximately 86% of them seen only once. The source material was peripheral blood. All receptors derive from a woman in her fifties or sixties who had recovered from COVID-19.

The rearrangement joins TRBV5-4 to TRBJ1-2, with a tentative D call TRBD1 (5 bases). The CDR3 is 13 residues long. The germline CDR1 and CDR2 sequences are SGHNT and YYREEE (reference sequence). With 7 bases removed from V and 0 bases from J, the gap between germline ends came to 10 bases. The CDR3 nucleotides are TGTGCCAGCTCGGCAGGGCCTAACTATGGCTACACCTTC. Its translation is CASSAGPNYGYTF. The whole variable domain, filled in from reference TRBV5-4 and TRBJ1-2, reads ETGVTQSPTHLIKTRGQQVTLRCSSQSGHNTVSWYQQALGQGPQFIFQYYREEENGRGNFPPRFSGLQFPNYSSELNVNALELDDSALYLCASSAGPNYGYTFGSGTRLTVV.

V is TRBV5-1 and J is TRBJ1-2; TRBD1 matches 12 bases. The CDR3 is 15 residues long. From germline, CDR1 is SGHRS and CDR2 YFSETQ. The V gene end was trimmed by 2 bases and the J gene end by 3 bases; junction bases not matched to a gene: 2. The CDR3 protein is CASSLGTGGDYGYTF. DNA for the CDR3: TGCGCCAGCAGCTTAGGGACAGGGGGCGACTATGGCTACACCTTC.

This chain links TRBV5-1 with TRBJ2-7, with 12 bases fitting TRBD1. CDR1 and CDR2 (germline): SGHRS, YFSETQ. Trimming removed 5 bases from V and 6 bases from J; junction bases left unmatched: 6. This CDR3 has 14 residues. Written as DNA, the CDR3 is TGCGCCAGCAGTACCGGGACAGGGGGCCGCGAGCAGTACTTC. Translation gives CASSTGTGGREQYF.

The chain carries TRBV3-1 (or the pseudogene TRBV3-2) and TRBJ2-7; possible D gene TRBD1, 5 bases. Per germline, CDR1 LGHDT and CDR2 YNNKEL (reference sequence). Deletions cut 4 bases from V and 3 bases from J, with 13 bases between. CDR3 size: 14 residues. The CDR3 bases are TGTGCCAGCAGCCGGACAACACACCACTACGAGCAGTACTTC. Translating gives CASSRTTHHYEQYF.

The rearrangement uses TRBV29-1 and TRBJ1-1; 9 bases align to TRBD1. The ends lost 2 bases at V and 5 bases at J; junction bases unmatched: 3. This CDR3 is built from 13 residues. CDR1 and CDR2 from the germline V gene are SQVTM and ANQGSEA. The CDR3 region has the DNA TGCAGCGTTGAAACAGGGGGCCGGACTGAAGCTTTCTTT. It specifies CSVETGGRTEAFF.

The V call is TRBV11-2, the J call TRBJ1-6; D gene ambiguous. The CDR3 length is 14 residues. Germline CDR1 reads SGHAT; CDR2 reads FQNNGV. V was clipped by 3 bases and J by 5 bases, with 8 bases between them. The CDR3 loop is CASSLSGDNSPLHF. CDR3 DNA: TGTGCCAGCAGCTTGTCCGGAGATAATTCACCCCTCCACTTT. The variable domain in full, completed from reference TRBV11-2 and TRBJ1-6, reads EAGVAQSPRYKIIEKRQSVAFWCNPISGHATLYWYQQILGQGPKLLIQFQNNGVVDDSQLPKDRFSAERLKGVDSTLKIQPAKLEDSAVYLCASSLSGDNSPLHFGNGTRLTVT.

The chain couples TRBV7-4 to TRBJ1-5; the D is unclear. Germline CDR1 SGHVT, CDR2 SQSDAQ. The CDR3 runs 18 residues. V lost 6 bases to trimming and J lost 6 bases, with 27 bases between them. The CDR3, as DNA: TGTGCCAGCAGAAAACTCCAGCAGGTCGAGTGGGTCGGTCAGCCCCAGCATTTT. It encodes CASRKLQQVEWVGQPQHF.

The gene calls are TRBV6-5 and TRBJ1-6, with a weak D call TRBD1 (6 bases). Looked up from germline, CDR1 is MNHEY and CDR2 is SVGAGI. There are 14 residues in the CDR3. V lost 0 bases and J lost 8, with 8 bases in between. Here the CDR3 reads CASSYSGADSPLHF. The CDR3 DNA reads as TGTGCCAGCAGTTACTCGGGGGCTGATTCACCCCTCCACTTT.

This clone appeared a few times. CDR3 sequence: CASSQVSMNTEAFF. In DNA, the CDR3 is TGTGCCAGCAGCCAAGTGAGCATGAACACTGAAGCTTTCTTT. V gene TRBV3-1 (or the pseudogene TRBV3-2) combines with J gene TRBJ1-1; D is unclear. The V and J ends lost 1 base and 0 bases respectively, with 6 bases between them. The CDR3 spans 14 residues. Germline assignment: CDR1 LGHDT and CDR2 YNNKEL (reference sequence).

This clone has a single count. The V gene is TRBV5-4, the J gene TRBJ1-1; 7 nucleotides line up with TRBD1. Per germline, CDR1 SGHNT and CDR2 YYREEE (reference sequence). V dropped 5 bases and J dropped 5; count of bases not matched to a gene: 12. The CDR3 contains 15 residues. CDR3 coding DNA: TGTGCCAGCAGATCGAGGGACAGAAGGCAAACTGAAGCTTTCTTT. Translated: CASRSRDRRQTEAFF.

The CDR3 is CASSLEGTADQPQHF. For the CDR3, the DNA is TGTGCCAGCAGCTTGGAAGGGACAGCCGATCAGCCCCAGCATTTT. The chain joins TRBV5-8 to TRBJ1-5, with 7 bases matching TRBD1. The germline gives CDR1 SGHTS, CDR2 YDEGEE. V shed 0 bases and J 5 bases; nucleotides not matched to a gene: 5. The CDR3 is 15 amino acids.

This sequence joins TRBV10-3 and TRBJ2-5; TRBD2 matches at 9 bases. Germline assignment: CDR1 ENHRY and CDR2 SYGVKD. The CDR3 is 16 amino acids. The V segment lost 11 bases and the J segment 1 base; nucleotides outside the gene matches: 14. The CDR3 nucleotides read TGTGCCTCCGCGGGAGGAAGCGGGGGGACCCAAGAGACCCAGTACTTC. Protein sequence: CASAGGSGGTQETQYF.

In the case of this clone: This specimen includes other DNA sequences encoding the same CDR3. CDR3: CASSLLGQMNTEAFF. CDR3 in DNA: TGTGCCAGCAGCTTATTGGGCCAGATGAACACTGAAGCTTTCTTT. This chain connects TRBV7-9 to TRBJ1-1; no clear D. V was shortened by 2 bases and J by 0 bases, with 10 bases between the two germline ends. CDR1 SEHNR and CDR2 FQNEAQ come from the germline V gene (reference sequence). The CDR3 consists of 15 residues.

The chain uses TRBV7-3 and TRBJ1-3, with 7 bases fitting TRBD1. The CDR3 runs to 16 residues. Looked up from germline, CDR1 is SGHTA and CDR2 is FQGTGA. V lost 5 bases to trimming and J lost 0 bases; unmatched junction nucleotides: 7. CDR3 nucleotides: TGTGCCAGCAGCGAACAGGGGCCAGGCTCTGGAAACACCATATATTTT. Translating gives CASSEQGPGSGNTIYF.

The CDR3 sequence is CASTQEVVNTEAFF. The CDR3 DNA reads TGTGCCAGTACCCAAGAGGTGGTGAACACTGAAGCTTTCTTT. V gene TRBV19 combines with J gene TRBJ1-1; unclear D gene. CDR1 is LNHDA and CDR2 is SQIVND in the germline V gene (reference sequence). There are 14 residues in the CDR3. Deletions cut 7 bases from V and 0 bases from J, with 12 bases between.

The genes are TRBV5-1 and TRBJ2-7; tentatively, D is TRBD2 (7 bases). Germline CDR1 is SGHRS and CDR2 is YFSETQ. The CDR3 is 15 amino acids. The germline V and J ends were trimmed by 2 bases and 7 bases, with 19 bases remaining between them. CDR3 residues: CASSLGAGARGEQYF. The DNA for the CDR3 is TGCGCCAGCAGCTTAGGTGCGGGGGCGCGGGGAGAGCAGTACTTC. The complete variable domain, with remaining parts taken from reference TRBV5-1 and TRBJ2-7, reads KAGVTQTPRYLIKTRGQQVTLSCSPISGHRSVSWYQQTPGQGLQFLFEYFSETQRNKGNFPGRFSGRQFSNSRSEMNVSTLELGDSALYLCASSLGAGARGEQYFGPGTRLTVT.

The chain recombines TRBV2 with TRBJ1-4, with D unresolved. V dropped 4 bases and J dropped 4 bases, with 10 bases sitting between them. Germline CDR1 reads SNHLY; CDR2 reads FYNNEI. The CDR3 totals 14 residues. CDR3 loop: CASSVGGSNEKLFF. CDR3 sequence (DNA): TGTGCCAGCAGTGTAGGCGGGAGTAATGAAAAACTGTTTTTT.

The rearrangement uses TRBV24-1 and TRBJ2-5; 10 bases are shared with TRBD1. The V gene end was trimmed by 3 bases and the J gene end by 2 bases; junction bases not matched to a gene: 8. In germline, CDR1 is KGHDR, CDR2 SFDVKD. The CDR3 length is 17 residues. Here the CDR3 reads CATSDPGGTGAQETQYF. The CDR3 nucleotides read TGTGCCACCAGTGATCCCGGCGGGACAGGGGCTCAAGAGACCCAGTACTTC.

This chain links TRBV7-2 with TRBJ2-7, with TRBD1 matching over 11 bases. CDR3 length: 14 amino acids. V lost 4 bases and J lost 7; bases outside the gene matches: 6. Germline V gene data show CDR1 as SGHTA and CDR2 as FQGNSA. CDR3 region: CASSSGQGAREQYF. CDR3 DNA: TGTGCCAGCAGCTCTGGACAGGGGGCTAGAGAGCAGTACTTC.